A single sample is the source of the 24 T cell receptor beta chains below, sequenced in a study of cytomegalovirus exposure and HLA in healthy donors. The PCR was carried out with 60 Vbeta primers and 13 Jbeta primers. The data were produced by immunoSEQ multiplex PCR, yet TCRdb's version contains in-frame clones alone and is incomplete. The sample has over 150,000 clones; 82% are singletons. The sequencing sample was made of PBMCs. The origin of the receptors is a man aged 50-60 years in good health and CMV-seropositive.

CDR3 sequence: CASASGILGFQETQYF. CDR3 DNA sequence: TGTGCCAGCGCTAGCGGGATCCTAGGCTTCCAAGAGACCCAGTACTTC. V and J are TRBV13 and TRBJ2-5; 9 bases are shared with TRBD2. CDR3 length: 16 residues. Trimming cost V 8 bases and J 1 base; bases outside gene matches: 11. CDR1 and CDR2 (germline): PRHDT, FYEKMQ (reference sequence).

The chain combines TRBV2 with TRBJ2-5; a possible D gene is TRBD2 (5 bases). CDR3 length: 14 amino acids. Germline assignment: CDR1 SNHLY and CDR2 FYNNEI. With 5 bases removed from V and 1 base from J, the gap between germline ends came to 11 bases. The CDR3 DNA follows: TGTGCCAGCAGTTCCGAAGCGGTCCAAGAGACCCAGTACTTC. This codes for CASSSEAVQETQYF.

The chain is built from TRBV10-3 and TRBJ1-6; D perhaps matches TRBD1 (6 bases). This CDR3 has 14 residues. Trimming took off 3 bases at V and 7 bases at J, with 10 bases between the two ends. Germline CDR1 is ENHRY and CDR2 is SYGVKD. Written as DNA, the CDR3 is TGTGCCATCAGTGAAAGGACAGAAAATTCACCCCTCCACTTT. This translates into CAISERTENSPLHF.

The chain employs TRBV27 and TRBJ1-2; 9 bases fit TRBD1. Germline V gene sequence: CDR1 MNHEY, CDR2 SMNVEV (reference sequence). The V gene end was trimmed by 6 bases and the J gene end by 5 bases; junction bases not matched to a gene: 10. There are 15 residues in the CDR3. The CDR3 region is CASRSDRGRGYGYTF. The CDR3 DNA follows: TGTGCCAGCAGGTCTGACAGGGGGAGGGGTTATGGCTACACCTTC.

This rearrangement joins TRBV28 to TRBJ2-7, with 14 bases aligning to TRBD2. The germline V gene encodes CDR1 MDHEN and CDR2 SYDVKM. Trimming took 2 bases from V and 1 from J; bases not matched to a gene: 7. This CDR3 region has 18 residues. The CDR3 region has the DNA TGTGCCAGCAGTTTACCTGGACTAGCGGGAGGTCGGTCCTACGAGCAGTACTTC. This encodes CASSLPGLAGGRSYEQYF.

This rearrangement joins TRBV28 to TRBJ1-5, with 7 bases aligning to TRBD1. Germline loops: CDR1 MDHEN, CDR2 SYDVKM. This CDR3 spans 14 amino acids. The V segment lost 8 bases and the J segment 6 bases; nucleotides outside the gene matches: 10. The CDR3 nucleotides read TGTGCCAGCGGGTTAGCCAGGGGGTTTCAGCCCCAGCATTTT. This translates into CASGLARGFQPQHF.

The V and J genes are TRBV9 and TRBJ2-3; D perhaps matches TRBD1 (5 bases). V was shortened by 4 bases and J by 4 bases, with 10 bases between the two germline ends. This CDR3 has 13 amino acids. Germline CDR1 is SGDLS and CDR2 is YYNGEE. CDR3 nucleotides: TGTGCCAGCAGCCCCCGCAGGGCAGATACGCAGTATTTT. Protein product: CASSPRRADTQYF. The full variable domain, in which reference TRBV9 and TRBJ2-3 provide the parts outside the CDR3, is DSGVTQTPKHLITATGQRVTLRCSPRSGDLSVYWYQQSLDQGLQFLIQYYNGEERAKGNILERFSAQQFPDLHSELNLSSLELGDSALYFCASSPRRADTQYFGPGTRLTVL.

The V gene is TRBV6-1, the J gene TRBJ1-1, with 8 positions matching TRBD1. The ends lost 4 bases at V and 0 bases at J; junction bases unmatched: 4. Germline V gene data show CDR1 as MNHNS and CDR2 as SASEGT. This CDR3 has 15 amino acids. The CDR3 DNA reads TGTGCCAGCAGTGGTAGACAGGGGATGAACACTGAAGCTTTCTTT. Amino acid sequence: CASSGRQGMNTEAFF.

This chain links TRBV28 with TRBJ1-1, with TRBD1 as a possible D gene (6 bases). CDR3 length equals 14 residues. CDR1 is MDHEN and CDR2 is SYDVKM in the germline V gene. Trimming took off 7 bases at V and 2 bases at J, with 14 bases between the two ends. CDR3 sequence: CASNSQGTNTEAFF. In DNA, the CDR3 is TGTGCCAGCAACTCGCAGGGGACAAACACTGAAGCTTTCTTT. The full variable domain, with the rest looked up from reference TRBV28 and TRBJ1-1, is DVKVTQSSRYLVKRTGEKVFLECVQDMDHENMFWYRQDPGLGLRLIYFSYDVKMKEKGDIPEGYSVSREKKERFSLILESASTNQTSMYLCASNSQGTNTEAFFGQGTRLTVV.

The CDR3 sequence: CASSLGAGGPNGELFF. The CDR3 bases are TGTGCCAGCAGCTTAGGGGCGGGAGGGCCCAACGGGGAGCTGTTTTTT. This chain connects TRBV11-2 to TRBJ2-2, with TRBD2 matching over 9 bases. The CDR3 contains 16 residues. V shed 1 base and J 7 bases; nucleotides not matched to a gene: 7. CDR1 and CDR2 from the germline V gene are SGHAT and FQNNGV.

V and J are TRBV28 and TRBJ1-6, with unresolved D. CDR1 and CDR2 from the germline V gene are MDHEN and SYDVKM. The CDR3 contains 15 residues. V lost 5 bases and J lost 7, with 15 bases in between. The CDR3 sequence is CASSDGLGMNSPLHF. CDR3 bases: TGTGCCAGCAGTGACGGACTTGGGATGAATTCACCCCTCCACTTT.

The chain employs TRBV19 and TRBJ2-3; 11 bases are a match to TRBD2. Germline V gene data show CDR1 as LNHDA and CDR2 as SQIVND (reference sequence). The V segment lost 5 bases and the J segment 3 bases; nucleotides outside the gene matches: 7. The CDR3 loop spans 16 amino acids. The CDR3 DNA reads TGTGCCAGTAGTTCCATAGCGGGGGGGCTAACAGATACGCAGTATTTT. This gives the protein CASSSIAGGLTDTQYF.

On this clone: One end of the junction is discordant with germline, which a read error may explain. The chain joins TRBV6-1 to TRBJ2-3, with 7 nucleotides matching TRBD2. Germline loops: CDR1 MNHNS, CDR2 SASEGT. The CDR3 runs to 14 residues. The CDR3 DNA follows: TGTGCCAGCTGGGGGGGAGGGCCAACAGGTACGCAGTATTTT. Its translation is CASWGGGPTGTQYF.

This chain links TRBV4-1 with TRBJ2-1; 7 bases align to TRBD2. Germline V lookup: CDR1 MGHRA, CDR2 YSYEKL. This CDR3 comprises 13 residues. V lost 7 bases and J lost 2; bases outside the gene matches: 2. Here the CDR3 reads CASNGGTYNEQFF. The CDR3, as DNA: TGCGCCAGCAACGGGGGGACCTACAATGAGCAGTTCTTC.

The V gene is TRBV6-5, the J gene TRBJ2-2; tentative D call: TRBD2 (7 bases). Trimming stripped 6 bases from V and 4 bases from J, with 15 bases between. This CDR3 region has 15 residues. Per the germline V gene, CDR1 is MNHEY and CDR2 is SVGAGI. The CDR3 loop is CASSPTGRGTGELFF. In DNA form, the CDR3 reads TGTGCCAGCAGCCCAACAGGGAGGGGCACCGGGGAGCTGTTTTTT.

V is TRBV4-1 and J is TRBJ2-2, with 7 positions matching TRBD2. V was pared by 0 bases and J by 1 base, with 5 bases of the junction left unmatched. This CDR3 is built from 17 residues. CDR1 is MGHRA and CDR2 is YSYEKL in the germline V gene. The CDR3 DNA reads TGCGCCAGCAGCCAAGATAGGCTAGCGGAGAACACCGGGGAGCTGTTTTTT. Translating it yields CASSQDRLAENTGELFF.

The rearrangement links TRBV6-5 to TRBJ2-1; D may be TRBD2 (5 bases). This CDR3 contains 15 residues. V lost 8 bases and J lost 0, with 14 bases in between. CDR1 is MNHEY and CDR2 is SVGAGI in the germline V gene. CDR3 nucleotides: TGTGCCAGCGCTTTGGGCGGAGGCTCCTACAATGAGCAGTTCTTC. As protein: CASALGGGSYNEQFF.

The sample holds one count of this clone. The chain carries TRBV10-3 and TRBJ1-1; maybe TRBD1 (5 bases). Between the trimmed V and J ends, which lost 3 bases and 4 bases, there was a span of 18 bases. This CDR3 is built from 16 residues. Germline loops: CDR1 ENHRY, CDR2 SYGVKD. The CDR3 here is CAISERTGEGFTEAFF. CDR3 DNA: TGTGCCATCAGTGAACGTACTGGGGAGGGGTTCACTGAAGCTTTCTTT.

The CDR3 sequence: CASSFRGRSYEQYF. Written as DNA, the CDR3 is TGTGCCAGCAGCTTTAGAGGGAGGTCCTACGAGCAGTACTTC. The chain couples TRBV7-9 to TRBJ2-7, with D possibly matching TRBD2 (6 bases). The CDR3 has 14 residues. Germline V lookup: CDR1 SEHNR, CDR2 FQNEAQ (reference sequence). The ends were cut back, 3 bases at V and 1 base at J, with 10 bases in the middle.

This chain connects TRBV27 to TRBJ2-3; D may be TRBD1 (5 bases). V shed 2 bases and J shed 6 bases, with 15 bases lying between them. CDR1 and CDR2 (germline): MNHEY, SMNVEV (reference sequence). CDR3 size: 15 residues. In DNA, the CDR3 is TGTGCCAGCAGTTTAGGGGCATACGCATGGGATACGCAGTATTTT. Its translation: CASSLGAYAWDTQYF.

This clone has a handful of counts. This chain uses TRBV11-3 with TRBJ1-1; D remains unclear. The V gene's germline CDR1 is SGHNT and CDR2 YENEEA. The V end was cut by 1 base, the J end by 1 base, with 4 bases between. CDR3 length equals 13 residues. The CDR3 nucleotides read TGTGCCAGCAGCTTAGTGGCGAACACTGAAGCTTTCTTT. Its translation: CASSLVANTEAFF.

The chain uses TRBV11-2 and TRBJ1-2; 7 bases align to TRBD1. Unmatched junction bases numbered 12, after V lost 3 bases and J lost 8 bases. Germline V gives CDR1 SGHAT, CDR2 FQNNGV. The CDR3 runs to 15 residues. Here the CDR3 DNA reads TGTGCCAGCAGCTTGACGTCGGGACAGCGGTGGGGCTACACCTTC. This codes for CASSLTSGQRWGYTF.

This chain connects TRBV7-2 to TRBJ1-1, with D unclear. CDR1 is SGHTA and CDR2 is FQGNSA in the germline V gene. The germline V and J ends were trimmed by 2 bases and 2 bases, with 9 bases remaining between them. CDR3 length equals 14 residues. The CDR3 nucleotides read TGTGCCAGCAGCTTAAATGCGGGAAACACTGAAGCTTTCTTT. It is translated as CASSLNAGNTEAFF.

This clone occurred a few times. This sequence joins TRBV30 and TRBJ1-2, with D hard to call. The V end was cut by 4 bases, the J end by 5 bases, with 5 bases between. This CDR3 spans 10 amino acids. The germline CDR1 and CDR2 sequences are GTSNPN and SVGIG (reference sequence). CDR3 bases: TGTGCCTGGAATCTTTATGGCTACACCTTC. Its protein product is CAWNLYGYTF.